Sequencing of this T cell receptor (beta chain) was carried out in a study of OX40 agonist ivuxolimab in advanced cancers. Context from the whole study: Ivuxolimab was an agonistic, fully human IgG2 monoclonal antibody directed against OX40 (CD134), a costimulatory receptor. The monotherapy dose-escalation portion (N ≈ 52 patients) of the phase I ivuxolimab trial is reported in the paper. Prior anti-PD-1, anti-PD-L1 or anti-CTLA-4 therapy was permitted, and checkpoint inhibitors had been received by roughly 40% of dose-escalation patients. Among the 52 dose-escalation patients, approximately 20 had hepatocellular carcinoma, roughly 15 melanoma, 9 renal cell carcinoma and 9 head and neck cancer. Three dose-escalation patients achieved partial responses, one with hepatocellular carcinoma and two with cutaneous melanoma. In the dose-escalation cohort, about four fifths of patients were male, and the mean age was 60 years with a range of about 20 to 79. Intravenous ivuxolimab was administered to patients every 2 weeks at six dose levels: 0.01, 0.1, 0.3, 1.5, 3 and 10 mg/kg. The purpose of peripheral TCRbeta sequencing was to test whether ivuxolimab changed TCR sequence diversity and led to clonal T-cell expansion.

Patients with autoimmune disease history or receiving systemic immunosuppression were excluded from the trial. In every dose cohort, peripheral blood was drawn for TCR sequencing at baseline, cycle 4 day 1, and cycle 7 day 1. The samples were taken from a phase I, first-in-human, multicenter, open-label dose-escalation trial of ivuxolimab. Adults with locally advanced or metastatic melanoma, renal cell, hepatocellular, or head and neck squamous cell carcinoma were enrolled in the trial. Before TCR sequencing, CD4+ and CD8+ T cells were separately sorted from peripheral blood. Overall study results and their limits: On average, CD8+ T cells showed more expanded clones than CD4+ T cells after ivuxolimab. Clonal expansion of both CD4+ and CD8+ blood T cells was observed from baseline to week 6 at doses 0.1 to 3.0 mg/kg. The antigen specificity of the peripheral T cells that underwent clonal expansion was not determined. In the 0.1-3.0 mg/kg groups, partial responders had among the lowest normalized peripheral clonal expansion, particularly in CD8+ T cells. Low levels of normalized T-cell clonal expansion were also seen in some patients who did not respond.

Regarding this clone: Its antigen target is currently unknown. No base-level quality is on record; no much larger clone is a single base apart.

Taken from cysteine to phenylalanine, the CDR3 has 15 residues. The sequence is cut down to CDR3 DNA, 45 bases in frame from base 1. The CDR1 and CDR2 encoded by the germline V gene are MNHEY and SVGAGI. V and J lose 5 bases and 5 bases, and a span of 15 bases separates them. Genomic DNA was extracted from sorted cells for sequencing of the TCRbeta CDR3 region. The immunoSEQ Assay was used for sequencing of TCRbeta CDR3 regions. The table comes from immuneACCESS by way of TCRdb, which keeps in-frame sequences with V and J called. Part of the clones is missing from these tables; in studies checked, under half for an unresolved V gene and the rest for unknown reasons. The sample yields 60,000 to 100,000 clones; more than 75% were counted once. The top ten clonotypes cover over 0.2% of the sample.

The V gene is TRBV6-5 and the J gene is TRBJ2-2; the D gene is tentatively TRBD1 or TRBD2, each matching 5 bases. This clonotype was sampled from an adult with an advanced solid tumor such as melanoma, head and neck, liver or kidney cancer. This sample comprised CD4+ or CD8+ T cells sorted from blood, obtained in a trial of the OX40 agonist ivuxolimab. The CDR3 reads CASSGSRGGTGELFF. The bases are TGTGCCAGCAGTGGCTCTCGGGGCGGAACCGGGGAGCTGTTTTTT.